Listed here are 20 T cell receptor beta chains from one sample, sequenced in a study of blood T cell repertoires in COVID-19. TCRdb's table, derived via immunoSEQ multiplex PCR, lists solely in-frame clones and lacks some. The table includes about 200,000 clones, about nine tenths detected once. What was sequenced was PBMCs or T cells enriched from blood (not recorded which). The receptors derive from a man aged 25-40 years who had recovered from COVID-19.

The chain uses TRBV6-5 and TRBJ1-2, with D unresolved. Germline CDR1 MNHEY, CDR2 SVGAGI. V was clipped by 2 bases and J by 8 bases, with 15 bases between them. The CDR3 has 14 amino acids. The CDR3 sequence is CASSYSSGSSGYTF. Written as DNA, the CDR3 is TGTGCCAGCAGTTACAGTTCGGGGTCGAGCGGCTACACCTTC.

This chain links TRBV30 with TRBJ2-1, with a weak D call TRBD2 (7 bases). V gave up 0 bases and J gave up 6 bases, with 12 bases separating them. CDR1 and CDR2 (germline): GTSNPN, SVGIG (reference sequence). This CDR3 contains 14 residues. CDR3 DNA: TGTGCCTGGAGTGTGGGGGGGGGCGGCAATGAGCAGTTCTTC. It specifies CAWSVGGGGNEQFF.

The gene calls are TRBV4-3 and TRBJ1-5; D not resolved. Per the germline V gene, CDR1 is LGHNA and CDR2 is YSLEER. This CDR3 spans 15 amino acids. V was trimmed by 0 bases and J by 4 bases, leaving 10 bases between them. CDR3 in DNA: TGCGCCAGCAGCCAAGACGTCCGGTTAAATCAGCCCCAGCATTTT. Its protein product is CASSQDVRLNQPQHF.

The rearrangement uses TRBV3-1 (or the pseudogene TRBV3-2) and TRBJ2-1; no firm D call. V was pared by 1 base and J by 5 bases, with 3 bases between. CDR1 is LGHDT and CDR2 is YNNKEL in the germline V gene (reference sequence). This CDR3 has 12 amino acids. CDR3 loop: CASSQVNNEQFF. CDR3 bases: TGTGCCAGCAGCCAAGTTAACAATGAGCAGTTCTTC.

V usage is TRBV4-1 and J usage is TRBJ2-5, with 7 bases identical to TRBD2. Germline lookup yields CDR1 MGHRA and CDR2 YSYEKL. The CDR3 totals 15 residues. V trimming: 3 bases; J trimming: 1 base; junction bases outside the gene matches: 5. DNA for the CDR3: TGCGCCAGCAGCCATGGGGGGGGACTCCAAGAGACCCAGTACTTC. This codes for CASSHGGGLQETQYF.

The J gene is TRBJ2-7, the V gene TRBV7-2; 8 bases line up with TRBD1. Germline CDR1 SGHTA, CDR2 FQGNSA. V was pared by 5 bases and J by 12 bases, with 18 bases of the junction left unmatched. This CDR3 has 15 amino acids. As DNA, the CDR3 is TGTGCCAGCAGCGTAAGACAGGGGATGCCAAACTGGCGGTACTTC. Translated: CASSVRQGMPNWRYF.

A single count supports this clone. This sequence joins TRBV7-8 and TRBJ1-2; no clear D. This CDR3 is built from 14 residues. Germline loops: CDR1 SGHVS, CDR2 FQNEAQ. With 5 bases removed from V and 4 bases from J, the gap between germline ends came to 14 bases. The CDR3 sequence is CASSTRAAGYGYTF. The CDR3 DNA reads TGTGCCAGCAGCACCCGCGCGGCGGGCTATGGCTACACCTTC.

V gene TRBV24-1 combines with J gene TRBJ2-7, with TRBD2 matching over 13 bases. J gave up 6 bases and V 4 bases, and 11 bases lay outside the gene matches. This CDR3 is 17 amino acids long. Germline V gene data show CDR1 as KGHDR and CDR2 as SFDVKD. CDR3 residues: CATSDPGLAGAALEQYF. The CDR3 coding sequence is TGTGCCACCAGTGACCCCGGACTAGCGGGAGCGGCACTCGAGCAGTACTTC.

This rearrangement joins TRBV29-1 to TRBJ2-3, with TRBD2 matching 9 bases. Germline CDR1 is SQVTM and CDR2 is ANQGSEA. The CDR3 extends over 16 amino acids. V shed 1 base, J shed 0 bases, and the junction held 5 bases outside the gene matches. CDR3 nucleotides: TGCAGCGTTGAAGGCCTTACTAGCGGGAGCACAGATACGCAGTATTTT. Encoded protein: CSVEGLTSGSTDTQYF.

This chain uses TRBV24-1 with TRBJ2-7, with 12 bases matching TRBD1. In germline, CDR1 is KGHDR, CDR2 SFDVKD. The CDR3 runs to 15 residues. J was trimmed by 5 bases and V by 3 bases; bases with no gene match: 4. The CDR3 nucleotides read TGTGCCACCAGTGATGGGACAGGGGGCATCGACGAGCAGTACTTC. This encodes CATSDGTGGIDEQYF.

The J gene is TRBJ2-5, the V gene TRBV19, with D possibly being TRBD2 (5 bases). Trimming removed 3 bases at V and 5 bases at J, with 13 bases between. This CDR3 is built from 14 residues. CDR1 and CDR2 (germline): LNHDA, SQIVND (reference sequence). The CDR3: CASSIPGIWETQYF. In nucleotides, the CDR3 is TGTGCCAGTAGTATTCCGGGGATTTGGGAGACCCAGTACTTC.

The gene calls are TRBV5-6 and TRBJ2-7, with TRBD2 matching 10 bases. Germline loops: CDR1 SGHDT, CDR2 YYEEEE. The CDR3 loop spans 14 amino acids. The trim removed 5 bases at V and 5 bases at J, leaving 7 bases unmatched. CDR3 loop: CASSRTSGSDEQYF. The CDR3 DNA is TGTGCCAGCAGTCGGACTAGCGGCTCGGACGAGCAGTACTTC.

This clone is a singleton in its sample. The chain is built from TRBV18 and TRBJ1-1; D is uncertain. The CDR3 covers 13 residues. The V end lost 5 bases, the J end lost 1 base, and 8 bases lay between the germline ends. CDR1 KGHSH and CDR2 LQKENI come from the germline V gene. This CDR3 is CASSGRGNTEAFF. CDR3 nucleotide sequence: TGTGCCAGCTCAGGGAGAGGGAACACTGAAGCTTTCTTT.

The table lists this clone with a few counts. This chain joins TRBV4-3 and TRBJ1-4; the D is unclear. Looked up from germline, CDR1 is LGHNA and CDR2 is YSLEER. There are 17 residues in the CDR3. Trimming removed 0 bases at V and 2 bases at J, with 13 bases between. The CDR3 spells CASSQDASTGTNEKLFF. For the CDR3, the DNA is TGCGCCAGCAGCCAAGATGCCAGTACCGGGACTAATGAAAAACTGTTTTTT.

The genes are TRBV7-9 and TRBJ2-5; TRBD1 might be the D (6 bases). The V gene's germline CDR1 is SEHNR and CDR2 FQNEAQ (reference sequence). The V and J ends lost 7 bases and 2 bases respectively, with 17 bases between them. The CDR3 contains 15 residues. The CDR3 DNA sequence: TGTGCCAGCACCCTCCTTGGGCAGGGGCAAGAGACCCAGTACTTC. It codes for CASTLLGQGQETQYF.

The chain uses TRBV9 and TRBJ1-2, with TRBD1 as a possible D gene (6 bases). The CDR3 has 13 amino acids. Germline V CDR1 and CDR2: SGDLS, YYNGEE. The V end was cut by 0 bases, the J end by 8 bases, with 11 bases between. The CDR3 DNA sequence: TGTGCCAGCAGCGTAGACAGGGCTGGAGGCTACACCTTC. This sequence encodes CASSVDRAGGYTF.

This sequence joins TRBV29-1 and TRBJ2-3; no clear D. Trimming left V 8 bases short and J 5 bases short, with 20 bases between. Germline V CDR1 and CDR2: SQVTM, ANQGSEA. This CDR3 contains 14 residues. The CDR3 DNA sequence: TGCAGCACAAGACACCCGGATTCATTAGATACGCAGTATTTT. Its translation: CSTRHPDSLDTQYF.

The chain has TRBV10-3 and TRBJ2-2; 7 positions agree with TRBD1. This CDR3 has 14 residues. The germline CDR1 and CDR2 sequences are ENHRY and SYGVKD. The CDR3 region has the DNA TGTGCTACCACAGGACAGGCCAACACCGGGGAGCTGTTTTTT. Translating it yields CATTGQANTGELFF.

The chain joins TRBV19 to TRBJ2-7; TRBD1 matches 12 bases. Looked up from germline, CDR1 is LNHDA and CDR2 is SQIVND (reference sequence). CDR3 length: 15 amino acids. V lost 8 bases, J lost 5 bases, and 10 bases stayed unmatched. CDR3 amino acids: CASSNRDRGRHEQYF. As DNA, the CDR3 is TGTGCCAGTTCAAACCGGGACAGGGGGCGGCACGAGCAGTACTTC.

This rearrangement joins TRBV6-4 to TRBJ2-5; 8 positions match TRBD2. From germline, CDR1 is MRHNA and CDR2 SNTAGT. This CDR3 spans 16 amino acids. V lost 4 bases and J lost 1; bases outside the gene matches: 8. The CDR3 DNA follows: TGTGCCAGCAGTGCCCACGGCGGGGGGTCCCAAGAGACCCAGTACTTC. Translation: CASSAHGGGSQETQYF.